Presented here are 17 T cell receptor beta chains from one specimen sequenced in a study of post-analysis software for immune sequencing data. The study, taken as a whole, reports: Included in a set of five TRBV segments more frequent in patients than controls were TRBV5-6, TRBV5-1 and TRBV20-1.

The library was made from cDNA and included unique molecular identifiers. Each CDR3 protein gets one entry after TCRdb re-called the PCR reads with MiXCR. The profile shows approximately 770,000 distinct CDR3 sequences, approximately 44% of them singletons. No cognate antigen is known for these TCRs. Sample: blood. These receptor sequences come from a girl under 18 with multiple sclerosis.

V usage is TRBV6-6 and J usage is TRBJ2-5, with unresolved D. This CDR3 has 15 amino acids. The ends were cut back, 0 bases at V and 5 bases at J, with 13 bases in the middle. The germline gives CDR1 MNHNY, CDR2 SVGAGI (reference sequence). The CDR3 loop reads CASSYSGGTGETQYF. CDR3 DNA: TGTGCCAGCAGTTACTCTGGCGGAACCGGGGAGACCCAGTACTTC.

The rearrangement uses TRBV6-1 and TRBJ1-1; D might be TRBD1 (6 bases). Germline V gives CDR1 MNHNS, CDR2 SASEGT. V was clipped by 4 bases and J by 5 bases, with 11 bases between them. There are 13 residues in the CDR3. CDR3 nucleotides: TGTGCCAGCAGTGCCTGGGGGCTGACTGAAGCTTTCTTT. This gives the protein CASSAWGLTEAFF.

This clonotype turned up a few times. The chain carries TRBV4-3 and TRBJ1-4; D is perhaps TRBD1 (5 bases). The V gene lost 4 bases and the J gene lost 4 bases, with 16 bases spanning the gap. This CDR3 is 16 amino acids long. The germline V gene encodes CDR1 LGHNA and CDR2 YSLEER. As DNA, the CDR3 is TGCGCCAGCAGCCCCGGTGACAGAATCTTTAATGAAAAACTGTTTTTT. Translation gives CASSPGDRIFNEKLFF.

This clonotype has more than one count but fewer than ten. The CDR3 sequence is CASSSAGEATYGYTF. CDR3 bases: TGTGCCAGCAGCTCGGCTGGAGAGGCGACCTATGGCTACACCTTC. The rearrangement joins TRBV6-5 to TRBJ1-2; D is unresolved. CDR1 is MNHEY, CDR2 SVGAGI, per germline. With 6 bases removed from V and 4 bases from J, the gap between germline ends came to 18 bases. CDR3 length: 15 residues.

CDR3 nucleotides: TGTGCCAGCAGCCAAGACAAGGGGTCGCTCTACGAGCAGTACTTC. Translating it yields CASSQDKGSLYEQYF. The chain couples TRBV4-2 to TRBJ2-7, with D possibly TRBD1 on 5 matching bases. From germline, CDR1 is LGHNA and CDR2 YNFKEQ. The V end was cut by 0 bases, the J end by 3 bases, with 12 bases between. The CDR3 loop spans 15 amino acids.

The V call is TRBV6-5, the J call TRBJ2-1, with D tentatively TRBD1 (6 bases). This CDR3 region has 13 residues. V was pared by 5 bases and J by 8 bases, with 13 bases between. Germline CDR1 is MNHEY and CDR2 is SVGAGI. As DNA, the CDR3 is TGTGCCAGCAGTCAAACAGGGACCGATGAGCAGTTCTTC. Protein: CASSQTGTDEQFF.

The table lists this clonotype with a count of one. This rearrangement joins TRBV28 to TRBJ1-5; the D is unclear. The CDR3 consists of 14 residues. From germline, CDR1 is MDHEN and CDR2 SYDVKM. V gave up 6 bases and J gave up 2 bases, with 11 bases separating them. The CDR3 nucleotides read TGTGCCAGCAGCACCCTCAAGCGCAATCAGCCCCAGCATTTT. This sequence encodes CASSTLKRNQPQHF.

For the CDR3, the DNA is TGTGCCAGCAGCGGAAGGGAGAACATTCAGTACTTC. Its protein product is CASSGRENIQYF. The gene calls are TRBV9 and TRBJ2-4, with a tentative D call TRBD2 (5 bases). Trimming took off 3 bases at V and 7 bases at J, with 8 bases between the two ends. The CDR3 extends over 12 amino acids. The germline CDR1 and CDR2 sequences are SGDLS and YYNGEE.

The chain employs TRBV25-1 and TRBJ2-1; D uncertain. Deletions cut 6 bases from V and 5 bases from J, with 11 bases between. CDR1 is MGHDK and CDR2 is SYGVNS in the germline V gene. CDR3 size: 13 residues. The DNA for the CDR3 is TGTGCCAGCAGGCCACTAACCAACAATGAGCAGTTCTTC. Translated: CASRPLTNNEQFF.

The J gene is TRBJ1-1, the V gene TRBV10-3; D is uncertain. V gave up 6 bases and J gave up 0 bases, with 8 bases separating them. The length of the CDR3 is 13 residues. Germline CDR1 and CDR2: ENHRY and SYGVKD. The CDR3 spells CAIRKGLNTEAFF. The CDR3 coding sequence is TGTGCCATCAGGAAAGGGTTGAACACTGAAGCTTTCTTT.

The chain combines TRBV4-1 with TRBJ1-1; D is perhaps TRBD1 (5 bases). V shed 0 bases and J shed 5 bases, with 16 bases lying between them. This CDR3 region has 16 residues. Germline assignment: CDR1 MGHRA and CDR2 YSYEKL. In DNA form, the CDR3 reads TGCGCCAGCAGCCAAGAACGGGGGAGGCGGGGGACTGAAGCTTTCTTT. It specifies CASSQERGRRGTEAFF.

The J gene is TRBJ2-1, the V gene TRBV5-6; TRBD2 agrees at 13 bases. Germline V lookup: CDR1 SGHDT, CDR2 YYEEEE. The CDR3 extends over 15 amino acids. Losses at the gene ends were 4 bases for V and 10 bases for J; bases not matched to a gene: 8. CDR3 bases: TGTGCCAGCAGCATGACTAGCGGGAGGCTAGGAGAGCAGTTCTTC. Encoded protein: CASSMTSGRLGEQFF.

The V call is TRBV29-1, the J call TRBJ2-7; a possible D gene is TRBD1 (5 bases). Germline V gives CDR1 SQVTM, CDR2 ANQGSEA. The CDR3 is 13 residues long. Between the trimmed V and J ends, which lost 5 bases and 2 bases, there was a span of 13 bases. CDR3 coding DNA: TGCAGCGTTCGACAGCTGAATGCCTACGAGCAGTACTTC. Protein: CSVRQLNAYEQYF.

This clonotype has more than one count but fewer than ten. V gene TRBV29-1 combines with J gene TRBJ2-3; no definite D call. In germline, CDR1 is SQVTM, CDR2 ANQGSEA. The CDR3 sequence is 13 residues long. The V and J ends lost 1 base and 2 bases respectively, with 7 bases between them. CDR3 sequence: CSVEARLTDTQYF. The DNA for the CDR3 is TGCAGCGTTGAAGCCAGGCTCACAGATACGCAGTATTTT.

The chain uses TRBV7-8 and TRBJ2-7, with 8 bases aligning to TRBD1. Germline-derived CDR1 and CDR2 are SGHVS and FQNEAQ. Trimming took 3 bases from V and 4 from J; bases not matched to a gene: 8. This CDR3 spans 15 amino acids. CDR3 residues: CASSLGGRGQYEQYF. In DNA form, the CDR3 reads TGTGCCAGCAGCTTGGGGGGCAGGGGGCAGTACGAGCAGTACTTC. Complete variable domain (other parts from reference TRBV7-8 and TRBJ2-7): GAGVSQSPRYKVAKRGQDVALRCDPISGHVSLFWYQQALGQGPEFLTYFQNEAQLDKSGLPSDRFFAERPEGSVSTLKIQRTQQEDSAVYLCASSLGGRGQYEQYFGPGTRLTVT.

The CDR3 region has the DNA TGCAGTGCTAAGACCGGGCAGGGGGTCGATGGCTACACCTTC. Its translation is CSAKTGQGVDGYTF. This chain joins TRBV20-1 and TRBJ1-2, with 7 bases matching TRBD1. CDR3 length: 14 residues. Germline loops: CDR1 DFQATT, CDR2 SNEGSKA (reference sequence). Germline trimming cut 4 bases from V and 6 bases from J; bases unmatched to any gene: 11.

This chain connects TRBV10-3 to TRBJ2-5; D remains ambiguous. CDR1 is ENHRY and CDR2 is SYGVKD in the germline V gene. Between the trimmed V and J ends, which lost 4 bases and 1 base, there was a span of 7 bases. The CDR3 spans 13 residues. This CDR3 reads CAISGAVQETQYF. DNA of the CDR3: TGTGCCATCAGTGGGGCGGTCCAAGAGACCCAGTACTTC.